Presented here are 5 T cell receptor beta chains from one specimen sequenced in a study of T cell changes during pregnancy in multiple sclerosis. The data were produced by immunoSEQ multiplex PCR, yet TCRdb's version contains in-frame clones alone and is incomplete. The repertoire consists of about 130,000 clones, with about 96% occurring once and the leading ten covering more than 0.4%. Sequences were derived from peripheral blood, sampled after pregnancy. The origin of the receptors is a female donor with multiple sclerosis, enrolled in a pregnancy study.

The chain joins TRBV29-1 to TRBJ1-5; a weak D match, TRBD1 (5 bases). The CDR3 runs to 12 residues. Germline loops: CDR1 SQVTM, CDR2 ANQGSEA. The V end lost 7 bases, the J end lost 7 bases, and 14 bases lay between the germline ends. The CDR3 spells CSAQGAGQPQHF. In DNA form, the CDR3 reads TGCAGCGCCCAAGGGGCTGGGCAGCCCCAGCATTTT.

V is TRBV19 and J is TRBJ1-5, with a tentative D call TRBD1 (5 bases). Per the germline V gene, CDR1 is LNHDA and CDR2 is SQIVND (reference sequence). Trimming shortened V by 7 bases and J by 7 bases, and 14 bases separated the two germline ends. The length of the CDR3 is 13 residues. CDR3 in amino acids: CASTQRPGQPQHF. CDR3 DNA: TGTGCCAGTACACAGCGCCCAGGGCAGCCCCAGCATTTT.

V usage is TRBV10-3 and J usage is TRBJ1-3; the match to TRBD1 covers 7 bases. The CDR3 runs to 15 residues. With V trimmed by 3 bases and J by 7 bases, 9 bases remained unmatched. In germline, CDR1 is ENHRY, CDR2 SYGVKD. This CDR3 is CAISDPTGLGNTIYF. Here the CDR3 DNA reads TGTGCCATCAGTGATCCGACAGGGTTAGGGAACACCATATATTTT.

This chain links TRBV27 with TRBJ2-7; weak D call: TRBD2 (5 bases). The germline V gene encodes CDR1 MNHEY and CDR2 SMNVEV (reference sequence). This CDR3 contains 13 residues. V was clipped by 5 bases and J by 3 bases, with 11 bases between them. The CDR3 DNA follows: TGTGCCAGCAGTGCTCGCGGGCACTACGAGCAGTACTTC. Amino acid sequence: CASSARGHYEQYF.

This sequence joins TRBV7-2 and TRBJ2-3; 9 positions agree with TRBD2. Germline CDR1 SGHTA, CDR2 FQGNSA. CDR3 size: 16 residues. The V segment lost 5 bases and the J segment 1 base; nucleotides outside the gene matches: 7. As DNA, the CDR3 is TGTGCCAGCAGCCACCCTCGACTAGCGGGCACAGATACGCAGTATTTT. This encodes CASSHPRLAGTDTQYF. The variable domain in full, completed from reference TRBV7-2 and TRBJ2-3, reads GAGVSQSPSNKVTEKGKDVELRCDPISGHTALYWYRQSLGQGLEFLIYFQGNSAPDKSGLPSDRFSAERTGGSVSTLTIQRTQQEDSAVYLCASSHPRLAGTDTQYFGPGTRLTVL.